The TCR beta chain under discussion was sequenced for a study of post-analysis software for immune sequencing data. To note about this clonotype: Its antigen remains unknown.

Trimming took off 3 bases at V and 3 bases at J, with 8 bases between the two ends. The CDR3 loop spans 13 amino acids. In germline, CDR1 is SGHAT, CDR2 FQNNGV. cDNA libraries for TCR beta contained unique molecular identifiers. Via MiXCR, TCRdb re-called the PCR reads, giving one row per CDR3 protein. The sample has fewer than 850,000 distinct CDR3 sequences, under 60% seen once. General observations from the study: Patients carried roughly 5 TRBV segments more frequently than controls did, and TRBV5-6, TRBV5-1 and TRBV20-1 were among them.

The sequencing sample was made of blood. The source of this sequence is a girl between 10 and 17 years old with multiple sclerosis. The chain employs TRBV11-2 and TRBJ1-1; D may be TRBD1 (5 bases). Here the CDR3 reads CASSFQGHTEAFF. DNA for the CDR3: TGTGCCAGCAGCTTTCAGGGACACACTGAAGCTTTCTTT.